These T cell receptor beta chains were read from a single sample in a study of human T cells and chemical hapten exposure. TCRdb itself ran the RACE reads through MiXCR, one entry per CDR3 protein. The table lists roughly 80,000 distinct CDR3 sequences, about 9.2% of them singletons. The sequencing input was whole blood. These receptor sequences come from a female donor in good health. Some clones in this sample may be carry-over from other donors' samples. CDR3s include the opening cysteine and the closing phenylalanine or tryptophan. Fields, in order: D gene, J gene, V gene, clone size, CDR3 DNA, CDR3 protein. The D gene is left open where the match is weak. Not every row has a clone size; where given, it reads once, few, many or a size class.

d_gene: TRBD1
j_gene: TRBJ1-1
v_gene: TRBV20-1
abundance: NA
CDR3nt: TGCAGTGCTAGCCGGGACAGGGGTAGTGAAGCTTTCTTT
CDR3aa: CSASRDRGSEAFF

d_gene: NA
j_gene: TRBJ1-4
v_gene: TRBV14
abundance: NA
CDR3nt: TGTGCCAGCAGCCAAGAAAATGGCCTATTAAGGAAACTGTTTTTT
CDR3aa: CASSQENGLLRKLFF

d_gene: NA
j_gene: TRBJ1-1
v_gene: TRBV5-1
abundance: few
CDR3nt: TGCGCCAGCAGGAGCCAGGGACGAGAGAACACTGAAGCTTTCTTT
CDR3aa: CASRSQGRENTEAFF

d_gene: NA
j_gene: TRBJ1-2
v_gene: TRBV5-1
abundance: few
CDR3nt: TGCGCCAGCAGCCCGACCCCTACTGGCAGGCCCTATGGCTACACCTTC
CDR3aa: CASSPTPTGRPYGYTF

d_gene: NA
j_gene: TRBJ2-5
v_gene: TRBV5-1
abundance: NA
CDR3nt: TGCGCCAGCAGCTTGGGTTCGAGAGTTTGGGTCGGTGGGGAGACCCAGTACTTC
CDR3aa: CASSLGSRVWVGGETQYF

d_gene: TRBD1
j_gene: TRBJ2-7
v_gene: TRBV28
abundance: NA
CDR3nt: TGTGCCAGCAGTTTACTTCGACAGGGCCGGTACTTC
CDR3aa: CASSLLRQGRYF

d_gene: NA
j_gene: TRBJ2-3
v_gene: TRBV3-1
abundance: few
CDR3nt: TGTGCCAGCAGCCTCATCTCAGGGGTAGATACGCAGTATTTT
CDR3aa: CASSLISGVDTQYF

d_gene: NA
j_gene: TRBJ1-4
v_gene: TRBV28
abundance: NA
CDR3nt: TGTGCCAGCAGTTCGCGGGCAGGGATGGTTGAAAAACTGTTTTTT
CDR3aa: CASSSRAGMVEKLFF

d_gene: NA
j_gene: TRBJ2-5
v_gene: TRBV5-5
abundance: few
CDR3nt: TGTGCCAGCAGCTTAATGCAGGGCAGGACTCTCCAAGAGACCCAGTACTTC
CDR3aa: CASSLMQGRTLQETQYF

d_gene: NA
j_gene: TRBJ2-1
v_gene: TRBV7-2
abundance: few
CDR3nt: TGTGCCAGCAGCTTAGTAACGGGTTCCTACAATGAGCAGTTCTTC
CDR3aa: CASSLVTGSYNEQFF

d_gene: NA
j_gene: TRBJ2-4
v_gene: TRBV5-1
abundance: NA
CDR3nt: TGCGCCAGCAGCTTGGATGGTACGGCAAACATTCAGTACTTC
CDR3aa: CASSLDGTANIQYF

d_gene: NA
j_gene: TRBJ2-7
v_gene: TRBV28
abundance: many
CDR3nt: TGTGCCAGCAGTTTATGGGCTGACAGCTCCTACGAGCAGTACTTC
CDR3aa: CASSLWADSSYEQYF

d_gene: NA
j_gene: TRBJ1-2
v_gene: TRBV19
abundance: NA
CDR3nt: TGTGCCAGTAGTATAGGAAGGACGCACAATGGCTACACCTTC
CDR3aa: CASSIGRTHNGYTF